The clone carrying this TCR beta chain has more than one count but fewer than ten. The ends were cut back, 4 bases at V and 3 bases at J, with 17 bases in the middle. The length of the CDR3 is 16 residues. Germline-derived CDR1 and CDR2 are SGHRS and YFSETQ. Participant ages covered roughly 18 to 90 years across about two dozen US areas. Recovery among Cohort 3 donors was established by two negative PCRs, clearance, or symptom resolution. The data were obtained in a study of blood T cell repertoires in COVID-19. Overall study: The cDNA or gDNA used as material had been derived from T cells, B-cell-depleted T cells, or PBMCs.

Here immunoSEQ multiplex PCR was the method, and the copy in TCRdb shows in-frame clones only, minus some. The table lists roughly 200,000 clones, roughly four fifths of them singletons, with about 11% in the top ten. The source is a man aged 40-50 years who had recovered from COVID-19. Sequencing input: PBMCs or T cells enriched from blood (not recorded which). This rearrangement joins TRBV5-1 to TRBJ2-1, with D perhaps matching TRBD2 (6 bases). This CDR3 is CASSEGLSGFYNEQFF. The CDR3 DNA is TGCGCCAGCAGCGAGGGACTTAGCGGTTTCTACAATGAGCAGTTCTTC.